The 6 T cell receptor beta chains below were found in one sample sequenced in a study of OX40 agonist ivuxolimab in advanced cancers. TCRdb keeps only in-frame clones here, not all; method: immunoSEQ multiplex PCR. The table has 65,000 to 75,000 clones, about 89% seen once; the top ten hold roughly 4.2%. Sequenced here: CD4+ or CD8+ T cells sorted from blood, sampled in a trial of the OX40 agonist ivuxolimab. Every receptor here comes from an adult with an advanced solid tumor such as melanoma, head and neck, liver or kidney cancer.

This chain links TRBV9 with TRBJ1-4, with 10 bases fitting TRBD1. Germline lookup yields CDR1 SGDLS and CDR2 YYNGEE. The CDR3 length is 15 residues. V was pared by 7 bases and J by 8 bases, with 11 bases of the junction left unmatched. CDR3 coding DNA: TGTGCCAGCGGAAGTGACAGGGGGCCGGGGGAAAAACTGTTTTTT. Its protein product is CASGSDRGPGEKLFF.

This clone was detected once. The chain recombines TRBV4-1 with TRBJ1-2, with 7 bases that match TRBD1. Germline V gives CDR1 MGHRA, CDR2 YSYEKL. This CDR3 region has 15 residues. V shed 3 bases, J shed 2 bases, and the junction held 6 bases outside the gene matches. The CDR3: CASSHHGQVNYGYTF. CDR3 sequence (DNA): TGCGCCAGCAGCCACCACGGACAGGTCAACTATGGCTACACCTTC.

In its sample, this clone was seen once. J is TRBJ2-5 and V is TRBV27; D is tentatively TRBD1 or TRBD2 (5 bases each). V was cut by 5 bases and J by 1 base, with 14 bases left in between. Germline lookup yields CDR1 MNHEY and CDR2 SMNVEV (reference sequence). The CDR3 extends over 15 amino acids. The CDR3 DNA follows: TGTGCCAGCAGTGGAGTAGGGGACCTCCAAGAGACCCAGTACTTC. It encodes CASSGVGDLQETQYF.

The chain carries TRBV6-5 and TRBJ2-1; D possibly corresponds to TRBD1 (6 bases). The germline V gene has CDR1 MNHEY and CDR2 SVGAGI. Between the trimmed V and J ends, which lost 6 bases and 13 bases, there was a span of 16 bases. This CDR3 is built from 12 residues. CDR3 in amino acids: CASSSSGTTQFF. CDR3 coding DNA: TGTGCCAGCAGCTCTTCCGGGACAACACAGTTCTTC.

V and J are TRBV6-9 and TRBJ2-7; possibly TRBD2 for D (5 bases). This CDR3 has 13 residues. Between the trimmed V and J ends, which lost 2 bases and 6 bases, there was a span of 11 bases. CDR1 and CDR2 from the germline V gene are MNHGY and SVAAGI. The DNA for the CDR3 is TGTGCCAGCAGTTATGGTCGAGGGAGCGAGCAGTACTTC. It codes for CASSYGRGSEQYF.

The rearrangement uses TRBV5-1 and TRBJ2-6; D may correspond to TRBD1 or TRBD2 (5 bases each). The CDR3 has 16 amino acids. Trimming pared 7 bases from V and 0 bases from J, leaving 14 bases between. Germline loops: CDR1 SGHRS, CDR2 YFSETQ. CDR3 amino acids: CASSRDDVSGANVLTF. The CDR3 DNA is TGCGCCAGCTCCAGGGACGACGTCTCTGGGGCCAACGTCCTGACTTTC.